The T cell receptor beta chain described here comes from a study of regulatory T cells in long-lasting Graves disease. Study conclusions and caveats: New patients shared around 980 public clonotypes, and persistent patients shared more, with about 2,700.

V was clipped by 6 bases and J by 2 bases, with 8 bases between them. Germline lookup yields CDR1 SNHLY and CDR2 FYNNEI. The CDR3 spans 12 residues. Assembly of TCR beta libraries relied on iRepertoire HTBI primers together with Arm-PCR of CDR3 regions. TCRdb ran MiXCR on the multiplex PCR reads and lists one entry per CDR3 protein. The sample holds hundreds of thousands of distinct CDR3 sequences, approximately 15% seen once. In the case of this clonotype: Its specificity is not known.

This sample's time point: newly diagnosed GD, antithyroid drugs for less than 3 months. PBMCs were the source of the RNA used for TCR sequencing. These data were also filed under a second study, of T cells in Graves' hyperthyroidism and ophthalmopathy.

The receptor was derived from a woman aged 30 to 39 with Graves disease. The sample in question was peripheral blood mononuclear cells (PBMCs), obtained at new diagnosis, from a patient treated with antithyroid drugs. The chain has TRBV2 and TRBJ2-7; D gene uncertain. The DNA for the CDR3 is TGTGCCAGCAGGGTCGCCACCTACGAGCAGTACTTC. Translated, it gives CASRVATYEQYF.